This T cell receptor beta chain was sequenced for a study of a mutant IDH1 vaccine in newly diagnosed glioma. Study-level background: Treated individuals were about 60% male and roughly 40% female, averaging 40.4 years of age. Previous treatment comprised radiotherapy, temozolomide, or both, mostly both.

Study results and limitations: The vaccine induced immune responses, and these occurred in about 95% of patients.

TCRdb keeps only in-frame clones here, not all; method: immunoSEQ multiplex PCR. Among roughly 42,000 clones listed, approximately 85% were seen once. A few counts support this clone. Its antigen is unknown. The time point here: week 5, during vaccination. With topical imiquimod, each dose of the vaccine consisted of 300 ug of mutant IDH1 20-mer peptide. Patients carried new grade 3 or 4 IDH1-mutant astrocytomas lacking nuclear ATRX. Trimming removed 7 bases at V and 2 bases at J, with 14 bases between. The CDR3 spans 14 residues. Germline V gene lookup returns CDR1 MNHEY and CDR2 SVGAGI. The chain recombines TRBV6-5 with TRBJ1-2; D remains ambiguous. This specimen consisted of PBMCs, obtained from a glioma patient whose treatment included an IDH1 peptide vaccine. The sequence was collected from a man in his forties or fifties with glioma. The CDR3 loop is CASIPLGGNYGYTF. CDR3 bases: TGTGCCAGCATCCCCCTGGGAGGGAACTATGGCTACACCTTC.